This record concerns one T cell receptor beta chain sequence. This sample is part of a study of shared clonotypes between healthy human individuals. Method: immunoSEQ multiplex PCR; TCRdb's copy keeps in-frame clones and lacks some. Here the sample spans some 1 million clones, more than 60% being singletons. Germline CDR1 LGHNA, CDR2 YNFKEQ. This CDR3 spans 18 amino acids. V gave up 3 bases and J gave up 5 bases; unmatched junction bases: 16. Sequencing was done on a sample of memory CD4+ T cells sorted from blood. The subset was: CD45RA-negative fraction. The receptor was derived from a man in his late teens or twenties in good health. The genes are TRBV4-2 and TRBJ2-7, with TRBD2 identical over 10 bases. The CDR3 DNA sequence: TGTGCCAGCAGCCAGTCGGCCGGTGGTTCTAGCGGGGGCCACGAGCAGTACTTC. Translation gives CASSQSAGGSSGGHEQYF.